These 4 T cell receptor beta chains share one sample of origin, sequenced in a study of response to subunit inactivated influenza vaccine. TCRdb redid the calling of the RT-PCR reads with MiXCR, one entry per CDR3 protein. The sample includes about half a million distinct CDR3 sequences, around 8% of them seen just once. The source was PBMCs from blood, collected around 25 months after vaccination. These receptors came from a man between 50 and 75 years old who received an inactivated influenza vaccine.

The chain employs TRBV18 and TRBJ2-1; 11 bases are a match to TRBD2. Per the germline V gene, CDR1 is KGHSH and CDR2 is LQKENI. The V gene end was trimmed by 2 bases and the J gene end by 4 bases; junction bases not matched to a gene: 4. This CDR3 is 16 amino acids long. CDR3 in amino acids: CASSPAGLAEYNEQFF. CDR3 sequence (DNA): TGTGCCAGCTCACCAGCGGGACTAGCGGAGTACAATGAGCAGTTCTTC. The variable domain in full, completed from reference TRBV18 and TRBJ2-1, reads NAGVMQNPRHLVRRRGQEARLRCSPMKGHSHVYWYRQLPEEGLKFMVYLQKENIIDESGMPKERFSAEFPKEGPSILRIQQVVRGDSAAYFCASSPAGLAEYNEQFFGPGTRLTVL.

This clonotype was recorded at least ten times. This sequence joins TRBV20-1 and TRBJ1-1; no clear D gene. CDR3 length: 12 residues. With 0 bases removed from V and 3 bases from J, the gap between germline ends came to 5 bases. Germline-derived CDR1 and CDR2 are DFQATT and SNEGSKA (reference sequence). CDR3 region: CSARDKYTEAFF. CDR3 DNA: TGCAGTGCTAGAGATAAATACACTGAAGCTTTCTTT.

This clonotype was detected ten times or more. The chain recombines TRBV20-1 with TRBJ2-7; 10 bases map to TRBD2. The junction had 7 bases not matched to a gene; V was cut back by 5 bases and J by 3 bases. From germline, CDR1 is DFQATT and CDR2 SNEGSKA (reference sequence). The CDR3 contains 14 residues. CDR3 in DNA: TGCAGTGCTCGTTGGACTAGCGGTGGCTACGAGCAGTACTTC. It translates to CSARWTSGGYEQYF.

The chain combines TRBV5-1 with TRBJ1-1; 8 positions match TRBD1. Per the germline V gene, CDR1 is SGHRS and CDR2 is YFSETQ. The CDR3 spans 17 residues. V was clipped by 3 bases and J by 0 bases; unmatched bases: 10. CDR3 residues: CASSSYRGREVNTEAFF. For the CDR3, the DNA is TGCGCCAGCAGCTCGTACAGGGGGAGGGAAGTGAACACTGAAGCTTTCTTT.